The following is a T cell receptor beta chain sequence with its context. Its specificity is unknown. This record belongs to a study of beta chain features in type 1 diabetes. The study, taken as a whole, reports: Type 1 diabetes patients showed a moderate but significant shortening of TCRB CDR3s in all four CD4+ subsets.

TCRB transcripts that were expressed got sequenced, as all of the isolated RNA had been reverse transcribed. Each sample of naive, central memory or regulatory T cells had, on average, roughly 3.4 million reads. TCRdb keeps only in-frame clones here, not all; method: immunoSEQ multiplex PCR. The sample carries more than 55,000 clones, about 47% recorded once. The clonotype comes from a woman between 35 and 50 years old with type 1 diabetes. Sequences were obtained from Tregs from blood.

DNA of the CDR3: TGTGCCAGCAGTGAGGGCAGGCTGACCTACAATGAGCAGTTCTTC. This codes for CASSEGRLTYNEQFF. The V gene is TRBV2, the J gene TRBJ2-1, with D unresolved. V was clipped by 3 bases and J by 2 bases, with 11 bases between them. Germline V gene sequence: CDR1 SNHLY, CDR2 FYNNEI. The CDR3 covers 15 residues.